This T cell receptor (beta chain) was retrieved from a study of blood T cell repertoires in COVID-19. Study details: COVID-19 samples collected from the United States, Italy and Spain covered acute and convalescent phases. From T cells, B-cell-depleted T cells, or PBMCs came the material, which was cDNA or gDNA.

Under the authors' procedure: Researchers report that nucleated cell counts were estimated from reference gene primer amplification. Assay used: immunoSEQ multiplex PCR; TCRdb lists only in-frame clones, some missing. That table supplies the V and J calls and clone size; D and trimming were determined from the DNA. Found here are under 130,000 clones, roughly 90% of them singletons; the top ten hold about 4%. Per the germline V gene, CDR1 is MNHEY and CDR2 is SVGEGT. The CDR3 consists of 16 residues. V lost 2 bases to trimming and J lost 4 bases, with 15 bases between them. This clonotype was sampled from a woman in her fifties or sixties with acute or convalescent COVID-19. The source material was peripheral blood. The chain employs TRBV6-2 or TRBV6-3 and TRBJ1-5, with a tentative D call TRBD1 (5 bases). The DNA for the CDR3 is TGTGCCAGCAGTTACGGGGGAGGGTTTCCGAATCAGCCCCAGCATTTT. This codes for CASSYGGGFPNQPQHF.